A single sample gave rise to the 24 T cell receptor beta chains below, sequenced in a study of blood T cells in healthy people across ages. Using a J-beta primer mix together with a sample-barcoded 5' primer, a second PCR was run for about 6 to 12 cycles. TCRdb redid the calling of the 5' RACE reads with MiXCR, one entry per CDR3 protein. The sample shows 750,000 or so distinct CDR3 sequences, roughly 25% of them seen only once. The data also belong to a second study, concerning T cells of mothers and their children.

Sequences were obtained from blood. All receptors derive from a boy between 5 and 17 years old in good health.

A few counts support this clonotype. This sequence joins TRBV20-1 and TRBJ2-1; 10 nucleotides line up with TRBD2. The CDR3 totals 16 residues. Germline CDR1 DFQATT, CDR2 SNEGSKA (reference sequence). V lost 6 bases, J lost 8 bases, and 16 bases stayed unmatched. The DNA for the CDR3 is TGCAGTGCCCAACGACTAGCGGGTAGGACAGGCGATGAGCAGTTCTTC. This translates into CSAQRLAGRTGDEQFF.

This clonotype was recorded a few times. The V and J genes are TRBV11-2 and TRBJ2-7; D is uncertain. V was trimmed by 1 base and J by 3 bases, leaving 13 bases between them. CDR3 length equals 15 residues. Germline V lookup: CDR1 SGHAT, CDR2 FQNNGV. CDR3 region: CASSLGLGSYYEQYF. In nucleotides, the CDR3 is TGTGCCAGCAGCTTAGGTTTAGGCAGCTACTACGAGCAGTACTTC.

The chain employs TRBV12-3 or TRBV12-4 and TRBJ2-4; D possibly corresponds to TRBD1 (7 bases). V lost 6 bases and J 0 bases, leaving 24 bases between the germline ends. There are 19 residues in the CDR3. CDR3 residues: CASSNRGLGTQLAKNIQYF. The CDR3 nucleotides read TGTGCCAGCAGCAACAGGGGTCTGGGGACTCAACTAGCCAAAAACATTCAGTACTTC.

This clonotype showed up just a few times. The chain carries TRBV20-1 and TRBJ2-1; D is ambiguous. The germline V gene has CDR1 DFQATT and CDR2 SNEGSKA (reference sequence). V lost 5 bases to trimming and J lost 1 base, with 9 bases between them. The CDR3 contains 13 residues. The CDR3 sequence is CSADPSSYNEQFF. CDR3 bases: TGCAGTGCTGACCCCTCTTCCTACAATGAGCAGTTCTTC.

The chain carries TRBV5-6 and TRBJ2-4; the D gene is possibly TRBD1 (6 bases). V lost 0 bases and J 0 bases, leaving 10 bases between the germline ends. Germline V gene sequence: CDR1 SGHDT, CDR2 YYEEEE. CDR3 size: 16 residues. The CDR3 reads CASSLGAGVAKNIQYF. The CDR3 DNA reads as TGTGCCAGCAGCTTGGGTGCAGGGGTAGCCAAAAACATTCAGTACTTC.

This clonotype has just a few counts. The chain employs TRBV12-3 or TRBV12-4 and TRBJ2-1; 10 nucleotides align to TRBD2. V shed 1 base, J shed 10 bases, and the junction held 7 bases outside the gene matches. CDR3 size: 15 residues. The CDR3 protein is CASSLGTSGPDEQFF. The CDR3 DNA is TGTGCCAGCAGTTTAGGGACTAGCGGACCGGACGAGCAGTTCTTC.

The chain has TRBV7-9 and TRBJ2-5; TRBD2 agrees at 7 bases. Unmatched junction bases numbered 9, after V lost 4 bases and J lost 1 base. There are 16 residues in the CDR3. Germline lookup yields CDR1 SEHNR and CDR2 FQNEAQ (reference sequence). The CDR3 nucleotides read TGTGCCAGCAGCTCCAGAATAGCGGGTCCCCAAGAGACCCAGTACTTC. Its translation is CASSSRIAGPQETQYF.

The chain uses TRBV27 and TRBJ1-1; the D gene is possibly TRBD1 (5 bases). V was cut by 8 bases and J by 4 bases, with 26 bases left in between. The germline V gene encodes CDR1 MNHEY and CDR2 SMNVEV (reference sequence). The CDR3 has 17 residues. CDR3 bases: TGTGCCAGCCGAGTTCTTCTAACAGGCGGGGAACCCACTGAAGCTTTCTTT. Protein product: CASRVLLTGGEPTEAFF.

The V call is TRBV5-5, the J call TRBJ2-7; D unclear. CDR1 is SGHKS, CDR2 YYEKEE, per germline (reference sequence). The V end was cut by 0 bases, the J end by 2 bases, with 12 bases between. The CDR3 is made up of 15 amino acids. The CDR3 region has the DNA TGTGCCAGCAGCTTGGCAACTGGGGAACCCTACGAGCAGTACTTC. As protein: CASSLATGEPYEQYF.

The rearrangement links TRBV28 to TRBJ1-4, with a tentative D call TRBD1 (5 bases). Germline lookup yields CDR1 MDHEN and CDR2 SYDVKM. The CDR3 loop spans 13 amino acids. The V and J ends lost 6 bases and 7 bases respectively, with 12 bases between them. The CDR3 bases are TGTGCCAGCAGCCCCCCCGGGGCTGAAAAACTGTTTTTT. Encoded protein: CASSPPGAEKLFF. Based on the CDR3 plus reference TRBV28 and TRBJ1-4, the full variable domain is DVKVTQSSRYLVKRTGEKVFLECVQDMDHENMFWYRQDPGLGLRLIYFSYDVKMKEKGDIPEGYSVSREKKERFSLILESASTNQTSMYLCASSPPGAEKLFFGSGTQLSVL.

This chain links TRBV7-9 with TRBJ1-1; TRBD1 matches 8 bases. This CDR3 has 14 residues. Germline V CDR1 and CDR2: SEHNR, FQNEAQ (reference sequence). V lost 1 base to trimming and J lost 12 bases; unmatched junction nucleotides: 10. The CDR3 DNA sequence: TGTGCCAGCAGCTTAGAGCTGGACAGGGACTTTCCTTTCTTT. It yields the protein CASSLELDRDFPFF.

This chain joins TRBV7-2 and TRBJ2-5; maybe TRBD2 (6 bases). This CDR3 is 18 amino acids long. The V gene lost 4 bases and the J gene lost 0 bases, with 21 bases spanning the gap. Germline V gene sequence: CDR1 SGHTA, CDR2 FQGNSA. The CDR3 DNA follows: TGTGCCAGCAGCTCGACACATTGGGACCGGGGGTACCAAGAGACCCAGTACTTC. It encodes CASSSTHWDRGYQETQYF.

This clonotype was seen a handful of times. The DNA for the CDR3 is TGTGCCAGCAGCTCGACAGGGGGAACCTACGAGCAGTACTTC. It codes for CASSSTGGTYEQYF. This chain connects TRBV5-5 to TRBJ2-5; 9 nucleotides align to TRBD1. The DNA end is a closer match to TRBJ2-7, so the J assignment may be wrong. There are 14 residues in the CDR3. Germline V gene data show CDR1 as SGHKS and CDR2 as YYEKEE (reference sequence).

This clonotype appeared many times. A read error may account for a junction end that differs from germline. DNA of the CDR3: TGCGCCAGCAGCTTCAGCTCTGGAAACACCATATATTTT. Amino acids: CASSFSSGNTIYF. The chain has TRBV27 and TRBJ1-3; D ambiguous. There are 13 residues in the CDR3. The germline V gene encodes CDR1 MNHEY and CDR2 SMNVEV (reference sequence).

This clonotype was detected a few times. The chain uses TRBV7-6 and TRBJ2-5; D could derive from TRBD1 or TRBD2 (5 bases each). The CDR3 runs 15 residues. Germline CDR1 and CDR2: SGHVS and FNYEAQ. Between the trimmed V and J ends, which lost 0 bases and 4 bases, there was a span of 12 bases. CDR3 residues: CASSLAYGAGETQYF. Written as DNA, the CDR3 is TGTGCCAGCAGCTTAGCTTACGGGGCTGGAGAGACCCAGTACTTC.

The gene calls are TRBV29-1 and TRBJ2-3, with D perhaps TRBD2 (5 bases). Germline V lookup: CDR1 SQVTM, CDR2 ANQGSEA. This CDR3 comprises 14 residues. V was pared by 4 bases and J by 2 bases, with 13 bases between. The CDR3 protein is CSVAVGANTDTQYF. The CDR3 bases are TGCAGCGTTGCGGTGGGAGCGAACACAGATACGCAGTATTTT.

J is TRBJ2-3 and V is TRBV20-1, with TRBD2 identical over 8 bases. This CDR3 is 16 amino acids long. Germline V gene sequence: CDR1 DFQATT, CDR2 SNEGSKA (reference sequence). Trimming took 1 base from V and 2 from J; bases not matched to a gene: 8. CDR3: CSARVLAGSFTDTQYF. The CDR3 nucleotides read TGCAGTGCTAGAGTCTTAGCGGGGAGCTTCACAGATACGCAGTATTTT.

The V call is TRBV7-2, the J call TRBJ2-5, with 13 bases aligning to TRBD2. Looked up from germline, CDR1 is SGHTA and CDR2 is FQGNSA. The CDR3 has 15 amino acids. V trimming: 5 bases; J trimming: 5 bases; junction bases outside the gene matches: 5. CDR3 amino acids: CASSHPTSGRETQYF. As DNA, the CDR3 is TGTGCCAGCAGCCACCCGACTAGCGGGAGGGAGACCCAGTACTTC.

This clonotype showed up just a few times. The J gene is TRBJ1-4, the V gene TRBV7-6, with D uncertain. V was trimmed by 4 bases and J by 8 bases, leaving 11 bases between them. Germline loops: CDR1 SGHVS, CDR2 FNYEAQ. The CDR3 sequence is 13 residues long. DNA for the CDR3: TGTGCCAGCAGCTCCAGGTTTAGAGAAAAACTGTTTTTT. It translates to CASSSRFREKLFF.

This clonotype was seen only a few times. CDR3 sequence reads: CSVAGLAVPQYF. The CDR3 region has the DNA TGCAGCGTTGCGGGACTAGCGGTTCCGCAGTACTTC. The J gene is TRBJ2-7, the V gene TRBV29-1; 11 bases fit TRBD2. The CDR3 length is 12 residues. Germline values: CDR1 SQVTM, CDR2 ANQGSEA. Trimming cost V 4 bases and J 9 bases; bases outside gene matches: 5.

The CDR3: CSARVLAGSYNEQFF. The CDR3 nucleotides read TGCAGTGCTAGAGTACTCGCGGGCAGCTACAATGAGCAGTTCTTC. The rearrangement links TRBV20-1 to TRBJ2-1, with D perhaps TRBD2 (5 bases). Per germline, CDR1 DFQATT and CDR2 SNEGSKA (reference sequence). The CDR3 loop spans 15 amino acids. V was shortened by 1 base and J by 3 bases, with 13 bases between the two germline ends.

This clonotype occurred a few times. The V gene is TRBV2, the J gene TRBJ2-7, with unresolved D. CDR1 and CDR2 from the germline V gene are SNHLY and FYNNEI. V lost 7 bases, J lost 2 bases, and 18 bases lay in between. The CDR3 runs 15 residues. CDR3: CASKRIVGPTYEQYF. In DNA form, the CDR3 reads TGTGCCAGCAAAAGGATCGTGGGTCCCACCTACGAGCAGTACTTC.

The V call is TRBV4-2, the J call TRBJ1-5, with D unclear. CDR3 size: 15 residues. Trimming shortened V by 0 bases and J by 10 bases, and 16 bases separated the two germline ends. The V gene's germline CDR1 is LGHNA and CDR2 YNFKEQ. The CDR3 loop reads CASSQEGSSSRPQHF. The CDR3 nucleotides read TGTGCCAGCAGCCAAGAAGGCAGCAGCTCACGCCCCCAGCATTTT.

The chain combines TRBV6-2 or TRBV6-3 with TRBJ2-4; 9 bases are a match to TRBD1. Trimming cost V 3 bases and J 11 bases; bases outside gene matches: 14. Germline CDR1 reads MNHEY; CDR2 reads SVGEGT. The length of the CDR3 is 16 residues. CDR3 protein: CASSYLGQGFNSVQYF. The CDR3 DNA sequence: TGTGCCAGCAGTTATTTGGGACAGGGATTTAATTCGGTTCAGTACTTC.